The 2 T cell receptor beta chains below all came from one sample that was sequenced in a study of vaccination and CD4 T cells after COVID-19. These receptors lack a known antigen. The treatment denotes: roughly 10-day PBMC culture with coronavirus spike peptide pools or control peptides (ViraFEST assay). Gathering of the CD4+ T cells, from the unexposed donor, took place before the COVID-19 pandemic (2011-2018). Once obtained from cultured CD4+ T cells, the DNA was sequenced using the Oncomine TCR Beta short-read assay. TCRdb reanalysed the PCR reads using MiXCR and keeps one entry per CDR3 protein. The sample records 5,000 to 7,000 distinct CDR3 sequences, roughly 37% being singletons. The specimen was CD4+ T cells from blood, cultured in vitro. The receptor source for this set is a human donor in good health.

This clonotype was recorded only once. V is TRBV5-8 and J is TRBJ1-1, with D uncertain. The germline V gene encodes CDR1 SGHTS and CDR2 YDEGEE. The CDR3 consists of 13 residues. The V end lost 0 bases, the J end lost 1 base, and 4 bases lay between the germline ends. The CDR3 DNA reads as TGTGCCAGCAGCTTGGCGACGAACACTGAAGCTTTCTTT. Translated, it gives CASSLATNTEAFF.

The chain couples TRBV19 to TRBJ1-1; D not certain. Germline V gene data show CDR1 as LNHDA and CDR2 as SQIVND (reference sequence). This CDR3 has 13 amino acids. V was shortened by 2 bases and J by 4 bases, with 8 bases between the two germline ends. CDR3 loop: CASSISRSTEAFF. CDR3 DNA: TGTGCCAGTAGTATAAGCCGGAGCACTGAAGCTTTCTTT.